Shown below are 17 T cell receptor beta chains from a single sample sequenced in a study of blood T cell repertoires in COVID-19. Sequencing was performed with immunoSEQ multiplex PCR; in TCRdb, only in-frame clones are kept and a portion is missing. The data show about 320,000 clones, more than 90% seen once. Material: PBMCs or T cells enriched from blood (not recorded which). The receptor set was obtained from a man aged 55 to 70 who had recovered from COVID-19.

The chain carries TRBV6-5 and TRBJ1-6; tentative D call: TRBD1 (5 bases). CDR3 length: 15 amino acids. Germline CDR1 MNHEY, CDR2 SVGAGI. V lost 0 bases, J lost 6 bases, and 9 bases lay in between. CDR3 DNA: TGTGCCAGCAGTTACTCAGGGGTTGGTAATTCACCCCTCCACTTT. Amino acids: CASSYSGVGNSPLHF.

J is TRBJ1-1 and V is TRBV11-3, with D unclear. The V gene's germline CDR1 is SGHNT and CDR2 YENEEA. The CDR3 extends over 14 amino acids. V shed 3 bases and J shed 7 bases, with 15 bases lying between them. This CDR3 reads CASSFFPQVGEAFF. The CDR3 DNA sequence: TGTGCCAGCAGCTTTTTCCCGCAGGTGGGTGAAGCTTTCTTT.

The V and J genes are TRBV9 and TRBJ1-2; TRBD1 matches at 8 bases. The CDR3 loop spans 13 amino acids. The germline V gene has CDR1 SGDLS and CDR2 YYNGEE. V lost 6 bases to trimming and J lost 4 bases; unmatched junction nucleotides: 5. DNA of the CDR3: TGTGCCAGCAATCAGGGACAGGCCTATGGCTACACCTTC. Amino acid sequence: CASNQGQAYGYTF.

V is TRBV4-2 and J is TRBJ1-1, with unresolved D. There are 14 residues in the CDR3. Trimming stripped 1 base from V and 3 bases from J, with 9 bases between. CDR1 and CDR2 (germline): LGHNA, YNFKEQ. The CDR3 loop is CASSQGGRYTEAFF. The CDR3 DNA reads as TGTGCCAGCAGCCAAGGAGGGAGATACACTGAAGCTTTCTTT.

Only one count was recorded for this clone. This chain links TRBV24-1 with TRBJ2-3; TRBD2 aligns across 9 bases. Germline CDR1 and CDR2: KGHDR and SFDVKD. V lost 3 bases and J lost 4; bases outside the gene matches: 7. The CDR3 consists of 16 residues. The DNA of the CDR3 is TGTGCCACCAGTGATGCTAGCGGGGCCTTTCCAGATACGCAGTATTTT. Protein sequence: CATSDASGAFPDTQYF.

The chain uses TRBV6-5 and TRBJ2-7; TRBD2 aligns across 7 bases. Germline lookup yields CDR1 MNHEY and CDR2 SVGAGI. With 2 bases clipped from V and 4 bases from J, the junction kept 5 bases outside the gene matches. The CDR3 has 14 amino acids. In DNA, the CDR3 is TGTGCCAGCAGTTACACCCCCGGGAGGTACGAGCAGTACTTC. Translation gives CASSYTPGRYEQYF.

V is TRBV15 and J is TRBJ1-1, with a weak D call TRBD1 (6 bases). CDR1 LNHNV and CDR2 YYDKDF come from the germline V gene (reference sequence). Trimming took off 0 bases at V and 4 bases at J, with 9 bases between the two ends. CDR3 length equals 14 residues. For the CDR3, the DNA is TGTGCCACCAGCAGAGACAGGGGTGCCACTGAAGCTTTCTTT. Protein product: CATSRDRGATEAFF.

The count of this clone is one. The gene calls are TRBV12-3 or TRBV12-4 and TRBJ2-1; the D is unclear. The CDR3 sequence is 13 residues long. The V end was cut by 1 base, the J end by 9 bases, with 10 bases between. The CDR3: CASSLGPAIEQFF. The CDR3 DNA reads TGTGCCAGCAGTTTAGGGCCCGCCATTGAGCAGTTCTTC.

This chain connects TRBV6-5 to TRBJ2-5, with D tentatively TRBD1 (5 bases). CDR3 length equals 14 residues. Trimming took off 6 bases at V and 7 bases at J, with 18 bases between the two ends. Germline CDR1 reads MNHEY; CDR2 reads SVGAGI. The CDR3 sequence is CASRRRQPLATQYF. CDR3 in DNA: TGTGCCAGCAGGAGGAGACAGCCACTTGCGACCCAGTACTTC.

This sequence joins TRBV6-6 and TRBJ1-1; D gene ambiguous. This CDR3 has 13 amino acids. V was cut by 6 bases and J by 3 bases, with 11 bases left in between. Germline V gene lookup returns CDR1 MNHNY and CDR2 SVGAGI (reference sequence). The CDR3 is CASRDQAYTEAFF. In nucleotides, the CDR3 is TGTGCCAGCAGGGATCAGGCCTACACTGAAGCTTTCTTT.

V and J are TRBV7-9 and TRBJ2-5; 8 bases match TRBD1. V shed 1 base, J shed 6 bases, and the junction held 13 bases outside the gene matches. Germline loops: CDR1 SEHNR, CDR2 FQNEAQ (reference sequence). The CDR3 sequence is 17 residues long. CDR3 in amino acids: CASSLGYRDRHWQTQYF. Here the CDR3 DNA reads TGTGCCAGCAGCTTAGGCTACCGGGACAGGCACTGGCAGACCCAGTACTTC. Complete variable domain (other parts from reference TRBV7-9 and TRBJ2-5): DTGVSQNPRHKITKRGQNVTFRCDPISEHNRLYWYRQTLGQGPEFLTYFQNEAQLEKSRLLSDRFSAERPKGSFSTLEIQRTEQGDSAMYLCASSLGYRDRHWQTQYFGPGTRLLVL.

This CDR3 is CASSFGTGGPGTEAFF. The CDR3 DNA reads as TGTGCCAGCAGTTTCGGGACAGGGGGCCCCGGCACTGAAGCTTTCTTT. The V gene is TRBV27, the J gene TRBJ1-1; TRBD1 matches 12 bases. In germline, CDR1 is MNHEY, CDR2 SMNVEV (reference sequence). This CDR3 has 16 amino acids. Germline trimming cut 3 bases from V and 4 bases from J; bases unmatched to any gene: 6.

This chain links TRBV15 with TRBJ1-1; D not resolved. The CDR3 extends over 15 amino acids. Germline assignment: CDR1 LNHNV and CDR2 YYDKDF (reference sequence). The V gene lost 3 bases and the J gene lost 0 bases, with 11 bases spanning the gap. The CDR3 spells CATSRAYSMNTEAFF. The CDR3 DNA is TGTGCCACCAGCAGGGCCTACAGCATGAACACTGAAGCTTTCTTT. The full variable domain, with the rest looked up from reference TRBV15 and TRBJ1-1, is DAMVIQNPRYQVTQFGKPVTLSCSQTLNHNVMYWYQQKSSQAPKLLFHYYDKDFNNEADTPDNFQSRRPNTSFCFLDIRSPGLGDTAMYLCATSRAYSMNTEAFFGQGTRLTVV.

The chain employs TRBV7-9 and TRBJ1-4; 7 nucleotides line up with TRBD1. The germline V gene has CDR1 SEHNR and CDR2 FQNEAQ (reference sequence). V lost 3 bases, J lost 12 bases, and 4 bases stayed unmatched. The CDR3 contains 12 residues. The CDR3 nucleotides are TGTGCCAGCAGCTTTTCCGGGACAGAACTGTTTTTT. This sequence encodes CASSFSGTELFF. Full variable domain (rest looked up from reference TRBV7-9 and TRBJ1-4): DTGVSQNPRHKITKRGQNVTFRCDPISEHNRLYWYRQTLGQGPEFLTYFQNEAQLEKSRLLSDRFSAERPKGSFSTLEIQRTEQGDSAMYLCASSFSGTELFFGSGTQLSVL.

The chain's CDR3 is CASSSSRSPLHF. Here the CDR3 DNA reads TGTGCCAGCAGTTCGTCTCGTTCACCCCTCCACTTT. V is TRBV12-3 or TRBV12-4 and J is TRBJ1-6, with D uncertain. Trimming stripped 4 bases from V and 9 bases from J, with 7 bases between. The CDR3 sequence is 12 residues long.

The chain employs TRBV12-3 or TRBV12-4 and TRBJ2-1, with D unresolved. V lost 4 bases and J 6 bases, leaving 10 bases between the germline ends. The CDR3 spans 13 residues. The DNA of the CDR3 is TGTGCCAGCAGTTCTCTGGTCGGCAATGAGCAGTTCTTC. It codes for CASSSLVGNEQFF.

The chain combines TRBV6-5 with TRBJ1-4; no reliable D call. The germline V gene encodes CDR1 MNHEY and CDR2 SVGAGI. Between the trimmed V and J ends, which lost 6 bases and 3 bases, there was a span of 14 bases. This CDR3 is built from 15 residues. DNA of the CDR3: TGTGCCAGCAGGACGATCCCGGCGGCTAATGAAAAACTGTTTTTT. Translation: CASRTIPAANEKLFF.